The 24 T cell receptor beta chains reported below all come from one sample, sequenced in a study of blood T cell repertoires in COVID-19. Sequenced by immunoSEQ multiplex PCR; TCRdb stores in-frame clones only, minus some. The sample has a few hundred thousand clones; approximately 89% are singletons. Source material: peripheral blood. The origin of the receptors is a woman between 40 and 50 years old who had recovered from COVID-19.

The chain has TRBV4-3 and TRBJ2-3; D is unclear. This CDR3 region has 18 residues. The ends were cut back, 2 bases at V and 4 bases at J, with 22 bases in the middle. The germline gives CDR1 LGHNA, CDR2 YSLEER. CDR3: CASSQSKTTRLVSDTQYF. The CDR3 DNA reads TGCGCCAGCAGCCAATCCAAAACGACCCGACTGGTTTCAGATACGCAGTATTTT.

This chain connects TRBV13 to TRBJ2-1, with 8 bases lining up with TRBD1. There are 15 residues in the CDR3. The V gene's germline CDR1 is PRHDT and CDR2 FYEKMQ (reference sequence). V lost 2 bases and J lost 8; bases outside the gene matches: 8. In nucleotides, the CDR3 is TGTGCCAGCAGCTTACGACAGGGGTCAATCGATGAGCAGTTCTTC. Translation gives CASSLRQGSIDEQFF.

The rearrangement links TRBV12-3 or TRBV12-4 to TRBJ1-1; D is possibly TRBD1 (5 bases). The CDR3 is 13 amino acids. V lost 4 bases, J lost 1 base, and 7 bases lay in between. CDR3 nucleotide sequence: TGTGCCAGCAGTTGGAGGGGGAACACTGAAGCTTTCTTT. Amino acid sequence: CASSWRGNTEAFF.

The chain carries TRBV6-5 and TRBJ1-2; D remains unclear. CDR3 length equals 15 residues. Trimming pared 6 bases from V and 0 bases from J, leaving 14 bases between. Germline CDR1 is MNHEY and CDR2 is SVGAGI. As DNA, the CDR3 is TGTGCCAGCAGGACCTACAGCTCAACTAACTATGGCTACACCTTC. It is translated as CASRTYSSTNYGYTF.

Here the CDR3 reads CAWRILPGQGIPYEQYV. The CDR3 DNA sequence: TGTGCCTGGAGAATTCTTCCGGGACAGGGGATCCCCTACGAGCAGTACGTC. The V call is TRBV30, the J call TRBJ2-7; 10 nucleotides line up with TRBD1. Germline assignment: CDR1 GTSNPN and CDR2 SVGIG (reference sequence). J gave up 2 bases and V 3 bases, and 13 bases lay outside the gene matches. CDR3 size: 17 residues.

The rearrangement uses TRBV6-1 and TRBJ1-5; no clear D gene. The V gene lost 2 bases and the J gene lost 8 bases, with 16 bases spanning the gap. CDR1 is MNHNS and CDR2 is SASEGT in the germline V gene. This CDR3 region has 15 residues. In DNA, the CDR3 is TGTGCCAGCAGTGAATCCCTAGTGGAGAGTGAGCCCCAGCATTTT. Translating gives CASSESLVESEPQHF.

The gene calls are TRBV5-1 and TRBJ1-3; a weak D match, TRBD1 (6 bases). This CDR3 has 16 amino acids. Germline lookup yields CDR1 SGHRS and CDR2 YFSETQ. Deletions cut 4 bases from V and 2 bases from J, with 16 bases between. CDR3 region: CASSPWTQGPGNTIYF. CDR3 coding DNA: TGCGCCAGCAGCCCTTGGACCCAGGGGCCTGGAAACACCATATATTTT.

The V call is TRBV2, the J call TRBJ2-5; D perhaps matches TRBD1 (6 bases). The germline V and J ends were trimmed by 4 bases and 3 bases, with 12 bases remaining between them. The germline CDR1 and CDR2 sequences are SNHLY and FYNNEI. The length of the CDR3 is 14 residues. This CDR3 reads CASSGNRAKETQYF. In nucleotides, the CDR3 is TGTGCCAGCAGTGGGAACAGGGCCAAAGAGACCCAGTACTTC.

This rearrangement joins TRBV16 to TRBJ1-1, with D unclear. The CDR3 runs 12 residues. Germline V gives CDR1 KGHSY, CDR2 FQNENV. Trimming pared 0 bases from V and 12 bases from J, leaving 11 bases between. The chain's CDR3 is CASSQSEGLPFF. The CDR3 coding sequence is TGTGCCAGCAGCCAATCGGAGGGTCTGCCTTTCTTT.

This CDR3 reads CASSHRSGVFTDTQYF. CDR3 bases: TGTGCCAGCAGCCACCGAAGCGGGGTCTTCACAGATACGCAGTATTTT. The chain uses TRBV14 and TRBJ2-3; TRBD2 aligns across 7 bases. The CDR3 contains 16 residues. With 3 bases clipped from V and 2 bases from J, the junction kept 8 bases outside the gene matches. Germline loops: CDR1 SGHDN, CDR2 FVKESK.

This CDR3 reads CAWGPGGVGETQYF. CDR3 coding DNA: TGTGCCTGGGGACCGGGAGGGGTTGGAGAGACCCAGTACTTC. The chain is built from TRBV30 and TRBJ2-5; 8 bases agree with TRBD2. Germline lookup yields CDR1 GTSNPN and CDR2 SVGIG (reference sequence). V dropped 5 bases and J dropped 4; count of bases not matched to a gene: 9. This CDR3 is 14 amino acids long.

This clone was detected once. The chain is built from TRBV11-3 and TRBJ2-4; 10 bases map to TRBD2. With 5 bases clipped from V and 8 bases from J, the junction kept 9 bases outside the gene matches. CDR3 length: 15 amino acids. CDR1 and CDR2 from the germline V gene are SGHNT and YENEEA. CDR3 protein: CASSPPGLAFDIQYF. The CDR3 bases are TGTGCCAGCAGCCCTCCGGGACTAGCGTTTGACATTCAGTACTTC.

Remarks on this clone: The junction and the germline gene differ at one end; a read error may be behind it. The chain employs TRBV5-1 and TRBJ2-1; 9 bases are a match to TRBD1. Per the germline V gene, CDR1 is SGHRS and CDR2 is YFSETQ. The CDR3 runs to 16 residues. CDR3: CTSSLALTGGYNEQFF. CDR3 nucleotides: TGCACCAGCAGCTTGGCTCTGACAGGGGGGTACAATGAGCAGTTCTTC.

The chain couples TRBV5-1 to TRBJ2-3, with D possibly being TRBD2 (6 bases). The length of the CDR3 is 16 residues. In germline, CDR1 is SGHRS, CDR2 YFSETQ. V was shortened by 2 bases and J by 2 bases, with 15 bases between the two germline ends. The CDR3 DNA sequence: TGCGCCAGCAGCTTACTAAGCGGGCACCCCACAGATACGCAGTATTTT. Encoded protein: CASSLLSGHPTDTQYF.

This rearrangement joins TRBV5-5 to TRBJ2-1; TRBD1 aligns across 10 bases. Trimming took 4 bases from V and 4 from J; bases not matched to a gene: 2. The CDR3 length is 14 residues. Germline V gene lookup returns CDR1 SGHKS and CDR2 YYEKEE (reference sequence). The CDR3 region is CASSMGQGYNEQFF. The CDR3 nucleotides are TGTGCCAGCAGCATGGGACAGGGGTACAATGAGCAGTTCTTC.

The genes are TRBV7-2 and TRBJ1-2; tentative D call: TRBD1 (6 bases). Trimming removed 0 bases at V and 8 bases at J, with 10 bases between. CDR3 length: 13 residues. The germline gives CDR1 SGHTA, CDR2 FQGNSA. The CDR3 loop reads CASSLAGTTGYTF. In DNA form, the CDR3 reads TGTGCCAGCAGCTTAGCCGGGACAACAGGCTACACCTTC.

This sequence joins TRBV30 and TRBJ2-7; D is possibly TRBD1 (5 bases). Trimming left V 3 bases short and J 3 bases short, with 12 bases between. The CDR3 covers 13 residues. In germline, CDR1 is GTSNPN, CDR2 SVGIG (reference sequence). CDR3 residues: CAWRVAGRYEQYF. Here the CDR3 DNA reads TGTGCCTGGAGGGTCGCAGGGCGCTACGAGCAGTACTTC.

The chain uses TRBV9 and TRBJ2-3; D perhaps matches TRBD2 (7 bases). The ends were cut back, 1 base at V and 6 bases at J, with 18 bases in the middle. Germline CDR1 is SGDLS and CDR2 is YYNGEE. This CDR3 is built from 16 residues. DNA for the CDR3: TGTGCCAGCAGCGTAATCGGAGGGGGGGCCGGGGATACGCAGTATTTT. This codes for CASSVIGGGAGDTQYF. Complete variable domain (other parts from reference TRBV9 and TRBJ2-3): DSGVTQTPKHLITATGQRVTLRCSPRSGDLSVYWYQQSLDQGLQFLIQYYNGEERAKGNILERFSAQQFPDLHSELNLSSLELGDSALYFCASSVIGGGAGDTQYFGPGTRLTVL.

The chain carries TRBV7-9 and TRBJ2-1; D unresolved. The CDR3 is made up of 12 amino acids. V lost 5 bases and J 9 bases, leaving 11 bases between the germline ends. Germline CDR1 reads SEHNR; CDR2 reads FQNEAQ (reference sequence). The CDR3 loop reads CASSPSDGEQFF. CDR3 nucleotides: TGTGCCAGCAGCCCCAGTGATGGTGAGCAGTTCTTC.

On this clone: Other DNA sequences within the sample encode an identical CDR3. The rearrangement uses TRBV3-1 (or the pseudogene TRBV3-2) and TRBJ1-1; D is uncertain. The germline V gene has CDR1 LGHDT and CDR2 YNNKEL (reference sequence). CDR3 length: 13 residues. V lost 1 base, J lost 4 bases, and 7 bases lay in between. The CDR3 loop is CASSQGGGTEAFF. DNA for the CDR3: TGTGCCAGCAGCCAAGGAGGCGGCACTGAAGCTTTCTTT.

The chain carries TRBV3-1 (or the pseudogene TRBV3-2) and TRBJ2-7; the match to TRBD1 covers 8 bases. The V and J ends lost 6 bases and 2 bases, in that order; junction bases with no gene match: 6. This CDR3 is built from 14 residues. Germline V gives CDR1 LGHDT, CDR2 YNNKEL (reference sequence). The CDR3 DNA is TGTGCCAGCAGGGGGGGACAGGCCCCCTACGAGCAGTACTTC. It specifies CASRGGQAPYEQYF.

The CDR3 region is CASSSTVTDTQYF. CDR3 bases: TGTGCCAGCAGCTCTACCGTCACAGATACGCAGTATTTT. V is TRBV5-4 and J is TRBJ2-3; D remains unclear. The germline V gene encodes CDR1 SGHNT and CDR2 YYREEE (reference sequence). The V end was cut by 3 bases, the J end by 2 bases, with 7 bases between. CDR3 size: 13 residues.

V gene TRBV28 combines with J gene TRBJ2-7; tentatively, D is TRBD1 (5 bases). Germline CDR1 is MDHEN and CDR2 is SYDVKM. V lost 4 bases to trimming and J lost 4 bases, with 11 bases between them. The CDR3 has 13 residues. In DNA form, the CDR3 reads TGTGCCAGCAGTTACACGACAGAATACGAGCAGTACTTC. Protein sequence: CASSYTTEYEQYF. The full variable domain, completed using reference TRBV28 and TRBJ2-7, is DVKVTQSSRYLVKRTGEKVFLECVQDMDHENMFWYRQDPGLGLRLIYFSYDVKMKEKGDIPEGYSVSREKKERFSLILESASTNQTSMYLCASSYTTEYEQYFGPGTRLTVT.

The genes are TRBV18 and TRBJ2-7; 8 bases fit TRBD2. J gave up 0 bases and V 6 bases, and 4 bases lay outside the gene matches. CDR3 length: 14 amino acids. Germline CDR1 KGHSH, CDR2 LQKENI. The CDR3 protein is CASSPGTSSYEQYF. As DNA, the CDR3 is TGTGCCAGCTCTCCCGGGACTAGCTCCTACGAGCAGTACTTC.